These T cell receptor beta chains were read from a single sample in a study of Tregs in tolerant kidney transplant recipients. Repertoires were generated with immunoSEQ multiplex PCR, while TCRdb's copy carries only in-frame clones and drops some. The sample lists roughly 54,000 clones, roughly 89% occurring once. The starting material was CD8+ T cells from blood (PBMCs), obtained 12 months after the transplant. The receptors originated from a human patient who received a combined kidney and bone marrow transplant. Some T cells may arise from the graft donor. Both conserved end residues are part of each CDR3. The D gene is left open where the match is weak.

>14|TRBJ2-7|TRBV4-3|NA
CASSQDMETYEQYF
>15|TRBJ2-7|TRBV7-3|TRBD1
CASSLTGGAGYEQYF
>16|TRBJ2-7|TRBV11-2|NA
CASSSQTWTQAYEQYF
>14|TRBJ2-7|TRBV7-8|TRBD1
CASSLTGGSYEQYF
>14|TRBJ2-7|TRBV4-1|NA
CASSQFGSSYEQYF
>13|TRBJ2-1|TRBV7-9|NA
CASSLPGSNEQFF
>12|TRBJ1-1|TRBV15|NA
CATNSGETEAFF
>15|TRBJ2-5|TRBV7-9|NA
CASSLSKDYSETQYF
>15|TRBJ2-7|TRBV7-8|NA
CASSLVRASSYEQYF
>15|TRBJ2-7|TRBV4-3|TRBD2
CASSQGAGDAYEQYF
>14|TRBJ2-5|TRBV4-2|TRBD1
CASSQPGQQETQYF
>15|TRBJ2-3|TRBV19|NA
CATTPRGASTDTQYF
>13|TRBJ2-5|TRBV5-6|NA
CASSLKAEETQYF
>13|TRBJ2-2|TRBV9|NA
CASSVGGSGELFF
>17|TRBJ1-1|TRBV30|TRBD1
CAWSGAGTGGAPGEAFF
>12|TRBJ1-6|TRBV13|NA
CASSFGRRPLHF
>15|TRBJ1-6|TRBV5-1|TRBD1
CASSQPGQGVSPLHF
>15|TRBJ2-1|TRBV7-9|TRBD1
CASSFRAGGYNEQFF
>13|TRBJ1-2|TRBV19|NA
CASSIAGNYGYTF
>18|TRBJ1-2|TRBV10-3|NA
CAISDVRGRLLSGYGYTF
>12|TRBJ1-2|TRBV6-5|NA
CASTTRGYGYTF
>14|TRBJ1-5|TRBV14|TRBD1
CASYGTGGFQPQHF
>14|TRBJ1-4|TRBV10-2|NA
CASLQTWGDEKLFF
>13|TRBJ2-7|TRBV7-9|TRBD1
CASSLRTGDEQYF
>13|TRBJ1-3|TRBV7-6|TRBD1
CASSSTGVYTIYF
>14|TRBJ1-4|TRBV30|TRBD1
CAWTPGQADEKLFF
>14|TRBJ2-1|TRBV5-1|TRBD1
CASSYSRTGNEQFF
>15|TRBJ2-7|TRBV4-3|TRBD1
CASSQGTGALNEQYF
>16|TRBJ2-7|TRBV5-6|TRBD1
CASSGGTGGNSYEQYF
>13|TRBJ1-3|TRBV7-9|NA
CASSPKERNTIYF
>16|TRBJ1-3|TRBV13|NA
CASSFPTREFGNTIYF
>16|TRBJ1-2|TRBV7-8|NA
CASSLGLRDNTYGYTF
>14|TRBJ2-7|TRBV21-1|NA
CASSEKTGAYEQYF
>16|TRBJ2-1|TRBV2|NA
CASSETSLSSYNEQFF
>15|TRBJ2-1|TRBV5-6|TRBD1
CASSVTGGSYNEQFF
>18|TRBJ2-6|TRBV7-9|TRBD2
CASRYYGRGSSGANVLTF
>15|TRBJ2-3|TRBV9|TRBD2
CASSARGGGADTQYF
>16|TRBJ2-1|TRBV6-5|TRBD2
CASSFTSGYSYNEQFF
>15|TRBJ2-7|TRBV5-5|TRBD2
CASSETLAGAYEQYF
>16|TRBJ2-1|TRBV21-1|NA
CASSKEDSYSYNEQFF
>18|TRBJ2-7|TRBV7-2|TRBD1
CASSSGIREGQGIDEQYF
>13|TRBJ2-1|TRBV9|NA
CASTILGGSQQFF
>14|TRBJ2-7|TRBV19|TRBD1
CASRLRDRAGEQYF
>13|TRBJ2-7|TRBV27|NA
CASSFQVDYEQYF
>16|TRBJ1-1|TRBV9|NA
CASSVKGLPSNTEAFF
>15|TRBJ2-3|TRBV4-3|TRBD1
CASSQESGGADTQYF
>13|TRBJ1-1|TRBV5-6|NA
CASSVGSDTEAFF
>15|TRBJ1-2|TRBV6-1|NA
CASSGGRQSNYGYTF
>16|TRBJ2-5|TRBV28|TRBD2
CASSQGLAGLEETQYF
>16|TRBJ1-5|TRBV6-4|TRBD1
CASSKTQGNSNQPQHF
>12|TRBJ2-7|TRBV27|TRBD1
CASRTGAYEQYF
>15|TRBJ2-1|TRBV4-2|NA
CASSQVLGAPGGQFF
>16|TRBJ2-2|TRBV9|NA
CASSARLTGNTGELFF
>13|TRBJ1-2|TRBV19|NA
CASSGGARYGYTF
>16|TRBJ2-2|TRBV5-1|TRBD2
CASSLTSGAPAGELFF
>15|TRBJ2-3|TRBV11-2|TRBD2
CASSLSSGSTDTQYF
>14|TRBJ1-5|TRBV2|NA
CASSEWRGNQPQHF
>12|TRBJ2-1|TRBV29-1|NA
CSGCTGWDEQFF
>14|TRBJ2-1|TRBV7-8|NA
CASSFDFSYNEQFF
>16|TRBJ2-5|TRBV5-6|TRBD2
CASSLGTSVSQETQYF